The 9 T cell receptor beta chains given below trace back to one sample, sequenced in a study of cytomegalovirus exposure and HLA in healthy donors (dated by TCRdb to the late 2010s). The receptor library was made with the immunoSEQ multiplex PCR assay. TCRdb holds this immuneACCESS table with in-frame rearrangements only. Some clones are missing; in checked studies, unresolved V genes explain under half, and the rest has no known cause. This sample has 100,000 to 150,000 clones in its table, and about nine tenths of those were observed once. The ten largest clones take up 1.5% to 2.5% of the sample. The specimen was PBMCs. These receptor sequences come from a woman between 18 and 30 years old in good health and CMV-seronegative.

V is TRBV6-4 and J is TRBJ2-3; TRBD2 matches at 7 bases. The V gene's germline CDR1 is MRHNA and CDR2 SNTAGT. V was clipped by 2 bases and J by 1 base; unmatched bases: 0. There are 14 residues in the CDR3. The CDR3 loop reads CASSDGLGTDTQYF. CDR3 in DNA: TGTGCCAGCAGTGACGGACTAGGCACAGATACGCAGTATTTT.

This sequence joins TRBV11-3 and TRBJ2-3; 13 bases map to TRBD2. The ends lost 8 bases at V and 5 bases at J; junction bases unmatched: 7. The CDR3 consists of 15 residues. CDR1 SGHNT and CDR2 YENEEA come from the germline V gene. CDR3 in DNA: TGTGCCAGCGGAGGGACTAGCGGGGTAAGAGATACGCAGTATTTT. As protein: CASGGTSGVRDTQYF.

The chain employs TRBV2 and TRBJ2-3, with D perhaps TRBD2 (5 bases). The germline V and J ends were trimmed by 11 bases and 3 bases, with 18 bases remaining between them. Looked up from germline, CDR1 is SNHLY and CDR2 is FYNNEI. CDR3 length: 14 amino acids. CDR3 in DNA: TGTGCCTCCAATGGAGCGGCAAGAACAGATACGCAGTATTTT. Amino acid sequence: CASNGAARTDTQYF.

V and J are TRBV11-3 and TRBJ2-4; TRBD2 is a possible D gene (6 bases). The germline V gene encodes CDR1 SGHNT and CDR2 YENEEA. This CDR3 has 14 amino acids. The ends were cut back, 7 bases at V and 5 bases at J, with 15 bases in the middle. The CDR3 spells CASTGWGDENIQYF. In DNA form, the CDR3 reads TGTGCCAGCACCGGGTGGGGGGACGAAAACATTCAGTACTTC.

The CDR3 here is CSVESQRQGKNEQFF. The CDR3 DNA reads as TGCAGCGTTGAATCACAGCGACAGGGTAAAAATGAGCAGTTCTTC. The rearrangement links TRBV29-1 to TRBJ2-1; 7 bases agree with TRBD1. CDR3 length: 15 residues. CDR1 is SQVTM, CDR2 ANQGSEA, per germline. The V gene end was trimmed by 2 bases and the J gene end by 7 bases; junction bases not matched to a gene: 11.

The V and J genes are TRBV9 and TRBJ2-1, with a weak D call TRBD1 (6 bases). With 7 bases removed from V and 5 bases from J, the gap between germline ends came to 13 bases. Germline assignment: CDR1 SGDLS and CDR2 YYNGEE. The CDR3 consists of 13 residues. The DNA of the CDR3 is TGTGCCAGCCCTGTAAGGACAGACAATGAGCAGTTCTTC. This sequence encodes CASPVRTDNEQFF.

This chain uses TRBV7-3 with TRBJ2-1, with TRBD2 identical over 12 bases. CDR3 length: 15 amino acids. J was trimmed by 9 bases and V by 4 bases; bases with no gene match: 7. The germline V gene has CDR1 SGHTA and CDR2 FQGTGA. CDR3 amino acids: CASSSWTSGIIEQFF. The CDR3 DNA reads TGTGCCAGCAGCTCTTGGACTAGCGGGATTATTGAGCAGTTCTTC.

V usage is TRBV7-2 and J usage is TRBJ2-1; tentatively, D is TRBD2 (5 bases). This CDR3 region has 12 residues. Germline V CDR1 and CDR2: SGHTA, FQGNSA. V was pared by 6 bases and J by 5 bases, with 8 bases between. The CDR3 sequence is CASRAGNNEQFF. CDR3 DNA sequence: TGTGCCAGCAGGGCCGGGAACAATGAGCAGTTCTTC.

The chain employs TRBV4-1 and TRBJ1-2, with 7 bases that match TRBD1. Trimming removed 4 bases from V and 1 base from J; junction bases left unmatched: 6. Germline V gene sequence: CDR1 MGHRA, CDR2 YSYEKL. CDR3 length: 15 amino acids. The CDR3 DNA reads as TGCGCCAGCAGCCCGGGGACAGCTCTTAACTATGGCTACACCTTC. Its protein is CASSPGTALNYGYTF.